This TCR beta chain originates from a study of blood T cells in healthy people across ages. CDR1 is MNHEY and CDR2 is SVGEGT in the germline V gene. V was clipped by 6 bases and J by 3 bases; unmatched bases: 5. The CDR3 is made up of 14 amino acids. The use of a sample-barcoded 5' primer and a J-beta primer mix characterized a second PCR of roughly 6 to 11 cycles. TCRdb re-called the 5' RACE reads through MiXCR, storing one row per CDR3 protein. The sample consists of almost 1 million distinct CDR3 sequences, approximately 50% of them appearing once. This clonotype occurred a few times. The source of this sequence is an older woman in good health. The sequencing sample was made of blood. This chain uses TRBV6-2 or TRBV6-3 with TRBJ2-3; the match to TRBD2 covers 8 bases. The DNA of the CDR3 is TGTGCCAGCAGAGACGAGCGGGAGACAGATACGCAGTATTTT. It translates to CASRDERETDTQYF.